This T cell receptor (beta chain) was found in a study of PD-1 blockade in classical Hodgkin lymphoma. Study context: Patients were administered nivolumab (3 mg/kg intravenously) every 2 weeks. Study-wide results and limits: Significant TCR diversity gains by C4D1 occurred in CD4+ but not CD8+ cells. Baseline diversity in complete responders resembled that of newly diagnosed patients.

In the case of this clone: What it recognizes is unknown.

Method: immunoSEQ multiplex PCR; TCRdb's copy keeps in-frame clones and lacks some. The table lists approximately 51,000 clones, about two thirds of them singletons. This CDR3 has 11 amino acids. V was cut by 6 bases and J by 5 bases, with 7 bases left in between. CDR1 MNHNY and CDR2 SVGAGI come from the germline V gene (reference sequence). The patients all showed relapse after autologous stem cell transplantation, while their brentuximab vedotin exposure varied. The TCR originated in a human donor with classical Hodgkin lymphoma. The chain joins TRBV6-6 to TRBJ2-5; D remains ambiguous. The sample consisted of peripheral blood mononuclear cells (PBMCs), taken before the second cycle of nivolumab. This chain's CDR3 is CASRGMETQYF. Here the CDR3 DNA reads TGTGCCAGCAGGGGCATGGAGACCCAGTACTTC.